Listed below are T cell receptor beta chains from one sample, sequenced in a study of blood T cell repertoires in COVID-19. The method was immunoSEQ multiplex PCR; TCRdb's version includes in-frame clones alone and lacks a portion of them. The top ten clones hold approximately 10% of a sample with tens of thousands of clones, roughly 84% of them seen once. Source material: peripheral blood. The receptors derive from a man of 80 years or more with active COVID-19. Both conserved end residues are part of each CDR3. The order of the fields is V gene, J gene, D gene, clone size, CDR3 DNA, CDR3 protein. D genes are given only for firm matches. Clone sizes are given selectively: once, few, many, or a class where the clone is expanded.

v_call: TRBV6-1; j_call: TRBJ1-6; d_call: NA; clone_size: NA; cdr3_nt: TGTGCCAGCAGTGAATCCTCTTCACCCCTCCACTTT; cdr3_aa: CASSESSSPLHF
v_call: TRBV19; j_call: TRBJ2-4; d_call: TRBD2; clone_size: few; cdr3_nt: TGTGCCAGTAGTATGCGCCGCGGGGGGGAAAACATTCAGTACTTC; cdr3_aa: CASSMRRGGENIQYF
v_call: TRBV9; j_call: TRBJ2-1; d_call: NA; clone_size: few; cdr3_nt: TGTGCCAGCAGCGTAGATGGTCAGGGAAGGGACAATGAGCAGTTCTTC; cdr3_aa: CASSVDGQGRDNEQFF
v_call: TRBV5-3; j_call: TRBJ1-1; d_call: NA; clone_size: NA; cdr3_nt: TGTGCCAGAAGTTACTCTTTCGTGCTTCTTATAAAACAGGGAGCGACTGAAGCTTTCTTT; cdr3_aa: CARSYSFVLLIKQGATEAFF
v_call: TRBV4-2; j_call: TRBJ2-7; d_call: NA; clone_size: NA; cdr3_nt: TGTGCCAGCAGCCCCACAGATTCCTACGAGCAGTACTTC; cdr3_aa: CASSPTDSYEQYF
v_call: TRBV19; j_call: TRBJ1-5; d_call: NA; clone_size: NA; cdr3_nt: TGTGCCAGTAGTATAGTTTGGAGGGATCAGCCCCAGCATTTT; cdr3_aa: CASSIVWRDQPQHF
v_call: TRBV7-9; j_call: TRBJ1-2; d_call: TRBD1; clone_size: NA; cdr3_nt: TGTGCCAGCAGCGCAGGACAGGGGGTGACCCCCTATGGCTACACCTTC; cdr3_aa: CASSAGQGVTPYGYTF
v_call: TRBV7-9; j_call: TRBJ2-3; d_call: TRBD2; clone_size: NA; cdr3_nt: TGTGCCAGCAGCTTACGCGAACTAACTAGCGGGGGGGTAAATACGCAGTATTTT; cdr3_aa: CASSLRELTSGGVNTQYF
v_call: TRBV4-1; j_call: TRBJ1-2; d_call: NA; clone_size: NA; cdr3_nt: TGCGCCAGCAGCCTAACCCTCCCCGGGAACCTCTATGGCTACACCTTC; cdr3_aa: CASSLTLPGNLYGYTF
v_call: TRBV4-1; j_call: TRBJ1-5; d_call: NA; clone_size: few; cdr3_nt: TGCGCCAGCAGCCAAGAGTCGGGGAATCAGCCCCAGCATTTT; cdr3_aa: CASSQESGNQPQHF
v_call: TRBV9; j_call: TRBJ2-7; d_call: TRBD1; clone_size: NA; cdr3_nt: TGTGCCAGCAGCGTCGGACAGGCGACCTACGAGCAGTACTTC; cdr3_aa: CASSVGQATYEQYF
v_call: TRBV29-1; j_call: TRBJ2-3; d_call: NA; clone_size: once; cdr3_nt: TGCAGCGTCGTAGGGGCGGATTTTGATCCAGATACGCAGTATTTT; cdr3_aa: CSVVGADFDPDTQYF
v_call: TRBV20-1; j_call: TRBJ2-3; d_call: TRBD1; clone_size: once; cdr3_nt: TGCAGTGCTGGTGACAGGGGAGTGTCCCTCACAGATACGCAGTATTTT; cdr3_aa: CSAGDRGVSLTDTQYF
v_call: TRBV29-1; j_call: TRBJ2-3; d_call: TRBD2; clone_size: NA; cdr3_nt: TGCAGCGTTAACACCCCCTGGACTAGCGGGGGAGGCACAGATACGCAGTATTTT; cdr3_aa: CSVNTPWTSGGGTDTQYF
v_call: TRBV19; j_call: TRBJ1-2; d_call: TRBD1; clone_size: NA; cdr3_nt: TGTGCCAGTAGTACGACAGGGTCGGAGGGCTACACCTTC; cdr3_aa: CASSTTGSEGYTF
v_call: TRBV3-1/TRBV3-2; j_call: TRBJ2-7; d_call: NA; clone_size: few; cdr3_nt: TGTGCCAGCAGCCAAGGAGTGGGGGGATTCAACGAGCAGTACTTC; cdr3_aa: CASSQGVGGFNEQYF
v_call: TRBV19; j_call: TRBJ1-2; d_call: TRBD1; clone_size: NA; cdr3_nt: TGTGCCAGAGGGGGCAAAGTGAAGGCCCCCTCTAACTATGGCTACACCTTC; cdr3_aa: CARGGKVKAPSNYGYTF
v_call: TRBV2; j_call: TRBJ1-5; d_call: TRBD1; clone_size: NA; cdr3_nt: TGTGCCAGCAGTGGACAGGGTAATCAGCCCCAGCATTTT; cdr3_aa: CASSGQGNQPQHF
v_call: TRBV15; j_call: TRBJ1-1; d_call: NA; clone_size: NA; cdr3_nt: TGTGCCACCAGCAAAGACAGGCCGAACACTGAAGCTTTCTTT; cdr3_aa: CATSKDRPNTEAFF
v_call: TRBV5-1; j_call: TRBJ1-4; d_call: NA; clone_size: once; cdr3_nt: TGCGCCAGCAGCTTGGGGGCAGGTATTAATGAAAAACTGTTTTTT; cdr3_aa: CASSLGAGINEKLFF
v_call: TRBV6-6; j_call: TRBJ1-2; d_call: TRBD1; clone_size: NA; cdr3_nt: TGTGCCAGCAGCCGGGGACAGGGTCTTAACTATGGCTACACCTTC; cdr3_aa: CASSRGQGLNYGYTF
v_call: TRBV14; j_call: TRBJ1-2; d_call: NA; clone_size: NA; cdr3_nt: TGTGCCAGCAGCCAAGGAGGCCGGTTTAACTATGGCTACACCTTC; cdr3_aa: CASSQGGRFNYGYTF
v_call: TRBV18; j_call: TRBJ2-7; d_call: NA; clone_size: NA; cdr3_nt: TGTGCCAGCTCTATCAACCCCCAGGCTACCGACGAGCAGTACTTC; cdr3_aa: CASSINPQATDEQYF
v_call: TRBV12-3/TRBV12-4; j_call: TRBJ2-3; d_call: NA; clone_size: NA; cdr3_nt: TGTGCCAGCAGTTTCGGAAGGCGGGCTACGCAGTATTTT; cdr3_aa: CASSFGRRATQYF
v_call: TRBV5-1; j_call: TRBJ2-6; d_call: TRBD1; clone_size: NA; cdr3_nt: TGCGCCAGCAGCTTCGCCGGGACAGGGGCAAGGGCTGGGGCCAACGTCCTGACTTTC; cdr3_aa: CASSFAGTGARAGANVLTF